The 5 T cell receptor beta chains below all came from one sample that was sequenced in a study of shared clonotypes between healthy human individuals. Here immunoSEQ multiplex PCR was the method, and the copy in TCRdb shows in-frame clones only, minus some. The sample comprises about 1 million clones, about 80% of which are singletons, and about 1.5% rests with the top ten. Input material: memory CD4+ T cells sorted from blood. Regarding subset: CD45RA-negative fraction. The source is a man between 18 and 29 years old in good health.

The CDR3 is CASSLEGQAYNEQFF. The CDR3 DNA is TGCGCCAGCAGCTTGGAAGGACAGGCCTACAATGAGCAGTTCTTC. The rearrangement joins TRBV5-1 to TRBJ2-1, with 7 bases lining up with TRBD1. CDR1 and CDR2 (germline): SGHRS, YFSETQ. Unmatched junction bases numbered 2, after V lost 0 bases and J lost 2 bases. This CDR3 contains 15 residues.

The gene calls are TRBV6-1 and TRBJ1-4; TRBD1 aligns across 7 bases. V dropped 6 bases and J dropped 4; count of bases not matched to a gene: 5. The CDR3 runs 14 residues. CDR1 is MNHNS, CDR2 SASEGT, per germline. CDR3 sequence: CASRTGPVNEKLFF. In DNA form, the CDR3 reads TGTGCCAGCAGGACAGGGCCCGTTAATGAAAAACTGTTTTTT.

Points on this clone: At the DNA level, this CDR3 is encoded by other sequences in the same sample as well. The chain recombines TRBV10-1 with TRBJ2-7; unclear D gene. Looked up from germline, CDR1 is WNHNN and CDR2 is SYGVQD (reference sequence). The V end was cut by 6 bases, the J end by 2 bases, with 11 bases between. This CDR3 spans 13 amino acids. CDR3 coding DNA: TGCGCCAGCAGCGAAGGACGGACCTACGAGCAGTACTTC. This encodes CASSEGRTYEQYF.

This chain uses TRBV7-6 with TRBJ2-2; either TRBD1 or TRBD2 may supply D (5 bases each). V lost 3 bases, J lost 4 bases, and 12 bases lay in between. CDR1 is SGHVS, CDR2 FNYEAQ, per germline. CDR3 length equals 15 residues. The CDR3 DNA is TGTGCCAGCAGCTTCTCTCAGGGACGCACCGGGGAGCTGTTTTTT. Translated: CASSFSQGRTGELFF.

In regard to this clone: Other DNA sequences from this sample encode an identical CDR3 as well. The chain is built from TRBV5-1 and TRBJ2-5; TRBD1 aligns across 10 bases. This CDR3 contains 14 residues. Trimming at V came to 0 bases and at J to 5 bases, leaving 1 base not matched to a gene. Per the germline V gene, CDR1 is SGHRS and CDR2 is YFSETQ. The CDR3: CASSLAGQGETQYF. The CDR3 DNA sequence: TGCGCCAGCAGCTTGGCGGGACAGGGGGAGACCCAGTACTTC.